These 22 T cell receptor beta chains originate from one sample sequenced in a study of blood T cell repertoires in COVID-19. Only in-frame clones appear in the TCRdb table, and some are missing; sequencing was by immunoSEQ multiplex PCR. The sample has 70,000 to 75,000 clones; approximately 80% are singletons. Material for sequencing was peripheral blood. These receptors all stem from a woman aged 80 or over with active or convalescent COVID-19.

This CDR3 reads CASRRTGSYEQYF. Written as DNA, the CDR3 is TGTGCCAGCAGGAGGACAGGCTCCTACGAGCAGTACTTC. The rearrangement joins TRBV12-3 or TRBV12-4 to TRBJ2-7; 7 bases match TRBD1. This CDR3 spans 13 amino acids. Germline trimming cut 6 bases from V and 0 bases from J; bases unmatched to any gene: 2.

This clone was recorded once. This chain connects TRBV24-1 to TRBJ2-5; 14 bases line up with TRBD2. This CDR3 has 17 amino acids. The trim removed 9 bases at V and 1 base at J, leaving 9 bases unmatched. The V gene's germline CDR1 is KGHDR and CDR2 SFDVKD. CDR3 protein: CATSPGLAGAFQETQYF. Here the CDR3 DNA reads TGTGCCACCTCCCCGGGACTAGCGGGAGCCTTCCAAGAGACCCAGTACTTC.

V usage is TRBV10-1 and J usage is TRBJ2-3, with TRBD2 matching 8 bases. The trim removed 3 bases at V and 1 base at J, leaving 0 bases unmatched. This CDR3 contains 14 residues. CDR1 is WNHNN and CDR2 is SYGVQD in the germline V gene (reference sequence). The CDR3 loop reads CASSDSGGTDTQYF. The CDR3 DNA sequence: TGCGCCAGCAGTGATAGCGGGGGCACAGATACGCAGTATTTT.

V and J are TRBV12-3 or TRBV12-4 and TRBJ1-4; D is ambiguous. This CDR3 contains 13 residues. V was clipped by 1 base and J by 5 bases, with 5 bases between them. The CDR3 nucleotides are TGTGCCAGCAGTTTAGGTTCAAATGAAAAACTGTTTTTT. This sequence encodes CASSLGSNEKLFF.

This rearrangement joins TRBV7-9 to TRBJ2-2; tentatively, D is TRBD2 (6 bases). The CDR3 is 14 residues long. Germline assignment: CDR1 SEHNR and CDR2 FQNEAQ (reference sequence). Trimming pared 4 bases from V and 1 base from J, leaving 7 bases between. CDR3 DNA sequence: TGTGCCAGCAGCTGGCGGGGGAACACCGGGGAGCTGTTTTTT. It specifies CASSWRGNTGELFF.

This chain links TRBV28 with TRBJ1-2; D remains unclear. The CDR3 loop spans 14 amino acids. With 6 bases removed from V and 8 bases from J, the gap between germline ends came to 19 bases. The germline CDR1 and CDR2 sequences are MDHEN and SYDVKM. CDR3 DNA sequence: TGTGCCAGCAGCCCCGGAGGTGTACAGCGCGGCTACACCTTC. The encoded protein is CASSPGGVQRGYTF.

This chain joins TRBV29-1 and TRBJ2-7; D is undetermined. Trimming cost V 4 bases and J 0 bases, with 10 bases left between them. CDR3 length: 13 amino acids. The germline CDR1 and CDR2 sequences are SQVTM and ANQGSEA. In nucleotides, the CDR3 is TGCAGCGTTGGGTTGGTGAGCTCCTACGAGCAGTACTTC. As protein: CSVGLVSSYEQYF.

J is TRBJ2-3 and V is TRBV7-2; 7 bases agree with TRBD1. The germline gives CDR1 SGHTA, CDR2 FQGNSA. Unmatched junction bases numbered 5, after V lost 4 bases and J lost 1 base. The CDR3 runs to 15 residues. The CDR3 DNA is TGTGCCAGCAGCTCCGGGACAGCCGGCACAGATACGCAGTATTTT. Protein sequence: CASSSGTAGTDTQYF.

V usage is TRBV7-9 and J usage is TRBJ2-1; 8 bases are shared with TRBD1. The CDR3 has 13 residues. The V gene end was trimmed by 3 bases and the J gene end by 6 bases; junction bases not matched to a gene: 1. Germline V CDR1 and CDR2: SEHNR, FQNEAQ (reference sequence). CDR3 DNA: TGTGCCAGCAGCTTTACAGGGGGCAATGAGCAGTTCTTC. It encodes CASSFTGGNEQFF.

CDR3 coding DNA: TGTGCCAGCAGCCAAGATCGGGGGGAGCCCTACAATGAGCAGTTCTTC. Translated: CASSQDRGEPYNEQFF. The V call is TRBV4-2, the J call TRBJ2-1; 7 bases match TRBD2. V was pared by 0 bases and J by 2 bases, with 4 bases of the junction left unmatched. In germline, CDR1 is LGHNA, CDR2 YNFKEQ. CDR3 length: 16 amino acids.

The V and J genes are TRBV5-1 and TRBJ2-5, with D uncertain. V shed 1 base and J shed 4 bases, with 8 bases lying between them. The CDR3 is 13 residues long. Germline CDR1 is SGHRS and CDR2 is YFSETQ. The CDR3 sequence is CASSLSSGETQYF. CDR3 nucleotide sequence: TGCGCCAGCAGCTTGTCTAGTGGAGAGACCCAGTACTTC.

The J gene is TRBJ2-5, the V gene TRBV19, with 8 bases lining up with TRBD1. CDR1 and CDR2 (germline): LNHDA, SQIVND (reference sequence). J lost 4 bases, V lost 5 bases, and 9 bases had no gene match. This CDR3 spans 15 amino acids. Here the CDR3 DNA reads TGTGCCAGTAGTGACGGACAGGGTGGAGTAGAGACCCAGTACTTC. Its translation is CASSDGQGGVETQYF.

Only one count was recorded for this clone. V gene TRBV30 combines with J gene TRBJ2-5; D may be TRBD1 (5 bases). Germline lookup yields CDR1 GTSNPN and CDR2 SVGIG (reference sequence). CDR3 length: 13 residues. The V gene lost 0 bases and the J gene lost 5 bases, with 10 bases spanning the gap. The DNA of the CDR3 is TGTGCCTGGAGTGTAGGGGTGGGGGAGACCCAGTACTTC. This translates into CAWSVGVGETQYF.

The J gene is TRBJ2-7, the V gene TRBV6-2 or TRBV6-3; 14 positions match TRBD2. The CDR3 loop spans 21 amino acids. After removal of 5 bases from V and 2 bases from J, the junction contained 20 bases not matched to a gene. In germline, CDR1 is MNHEY, CDR2 SVGEGT. The CDR3 loop is CASSPQIGLAGGRFSTYEQYF. Here the CDR3 DNA reads TGTGCCAGCAGTCCACAAATCGGACTAGCGGGAGGACGATTTTCTACCTACGAGCAGTACTTC.

This clone occurred once. The chain couples TRBV6-6 to TRBJ2-7; 13 nucleotides match TRBD2. This CDR3 contains 17 residues. Germline assignment: CDR1 MNHNY and CDR2 SVGAGI (reference sequence). Unmatched junction bases numbered 10, after V lost 6 bases and J lost 2 bases. In DNA, the CDR3 is TGTGCCAGCAGCCGAACCGCCGGGACTAGCGGGGCCTACGAGCAGTACTTC. Protein product: CASSRTAGTSGAYEQYF.

The J gene is TRBJ2-7, the V gene TRBV2, with TRBD2 matching 8 bases. Trimming at V came to 1 base and at J to 5 bases, leaving 13 bases not matched to a gene. The CDR3 length is 17 residues. Germline lookup yields CDR1 SNHLY and CDR2 FYNNEI. The CDR3 spells CASSEEDGGGLSDEQYF. DNA of the CDR3: TGTGCCAGCAGTGAAGAGGACGGGGGGGGTCTTTCGGACGAGCAGTACTTC.

The gene calls are TRBV9 and TRBJ1-1; the match to TRBD1 covers 9 bases. V was pared by 0 bases and J by 4 bases, with 13 bases of the junction left unmatched. CDR3 length: 18 amino acids. Germline CDR1 SGDLS, CDR2 YYNGEE. The CDR3 DNA reads TGTGCCAGCAGCGTAGGCATCCGGGACAGGGCGGGTAGCACTGAAGCTTTCTTT. It yields the protein CASSVGIRDRAGSTEAFF.

This chain connects TRBV28 to TRBJ1-5, with TRBD1 identical over 7 bases. CDR1 and CDR2 (germline): MDHEN, SYDVKM. After removal of 5 bases from V and 5 bases from J, the junction contained 12 bases not matched to a gene. This CDR3 region has 16 residues. The CDR3 nucleotides read TGTGCCAGCAGTAAAATACCGGGACAGAAGGATCAGCCCCAGCATTTT. Translating gives CASSKIPGQKDQPQHF.

The chain has TRBV5-1 and TRBJ2-2; maybe TRBD1 (5 bases). Germline CDR1 is SGHRS and CDR2 is YFSETQ. V lost 0 bases to trimming and J lost 4 bases, with 13 bases between them. The CDR3 sequence is 16 residues long. DNA of the CDR3: TGCGCCAGCAGCTTGGTGGGGCAGGGATCCACCGGGGAGCTGTTTTTT. Protein: CASSLVGQGSTGELFF.

The chain combines TRBV11-3 with TRBJ2-5, with D possibly being TRBD1 (6 bases). The ends were cut back, 1 base at V and 3 bases at J, with 21 bases in the middle. This CDR3 contains 18 residues. CDR1 and CDR2 from the germline V gene are SGHNT and YENEEA. This chain's CDR3 is CASSLGYVGGYGEETQYF. CDR3 nucleotides: TGTGCCAGCAGCTTAGGTTATGTTGGGGGCTATGGGGAAGAGACCCAGTACTTC. Together with reference TRBV11-3 and TRBJ2-5, the CDR3 gives the full variable domain: EAGVVQSPRYKIIEKKQPVAFWCNPISGHNTLYWYLQNLGQGPELLIRYENEEAVDDSQLPKDRFSAERLKGVDSTLKIQPAELGDSAVYLCASSLGYVGGYGEETQYFGPGTRLLVL.

The J gene is TRBJ1-4, the V gene TRBV4-3, with 7 positions matching TRBD1. This CDR3 is 14 amino acids long. Unmatched junction bases numbered 1, after V lost 4 bases and J lost 2 bases. Germline lookup yields CDR1 LGHNA and CDR2 YSLEER. Here the CDR3 DNA reads TGCGCCAGCAGCCCGGGACAGACTAATGAAAAACTGTTTTTT. Its translation is CASSPGQTNEKLFF.

The chain uses TRBV2 and TRBJ2-7, with no clear D. Deletions cut 5 bases from V and 7 bases from J, with 6 bases between. The CDR3 has 10 residues. CDR1 is SNHLY and CDR2 is FYNNEI in the germline V gene. CDR3 DNA: TGTGCCAGCAGTCGGGTGGAGCAGTACTTC. It yields the protein CASSRVEQYF.